The sequence of this T cell receptor beta chain was determined in a study of blood T cell repertoires in COVID-19. Up to 2 weeks before entering the study, exposed participants had met a COVID-19 case. Measured with immunoSEQ multiplex PCR; TCRdb has only the in-frame clones, and not every one. The sample yields 320,000 or so clones, roughly 85% seen once. Germline loops: CDR1 SGHAT, CDR2 FQNNGV. The CDR3 contains 14 residues. The V end lost 8 bases, the J end lost 2 bases, and 15 bases lay between the germline ends. The chain is built from TRBV11-2 and TRBJ1-1; tentatively, D is TRBD1 (6 bases). What was sequenced was PBMCs or T cells enriched from blood (not recorded which). The sequence was obtained from a woman in her twenties or thirties who had been exposed to COVID-19. The CDR3 DNA reads as TGTGCCAGCCAAGGGTGGGGGGGCAACACTGAAGCTTTCTTT. The encoded protein is CASQGWGGNTEAFF.